This entry features one TCR beta chain sequence. This sample is drawn from a study of control samples from healthy donors and cancer patients. Libraries were prepared by immunoSEQ multiplex PCR; TCRdb keeps only in-frame clonotypes and omits some of them. The sample contains some 28,000 clones, 79% of which appear only once. The receptor was isolated from a man aged 55 to 70 with head and neck cancer. Sequenced sample: PBMCs.

The CDR3 DNA is TGTGCCAGCTCACGACAGGACAATCAGCCCCAGCATTTT. Translating gives CASSRQDNQPQHF. The genes are TRBV18 and TRBJ1-5; the D gene is possibly TRBD1 (6 bases). The CDR3 length is 13 residues. CDR1 is KGHSH and CDR2 is LQKENI in the germline V gene. Trimming took off 4 bases at V and 3 bases at J, with 7 bases between the two ends. The whole variable domain, filled in from reference TRBV18 and TRBJ1-5, reads NAGVMQNPRHLVRRRGQEARLRCSPMKGHSHVYWYRQLPEEGLKFMVYLQKENIIDESGMPKERFSAEFPKEGPSILRIQQVVRGDSAAYFCASSRQDNQPQHFGDGTRLSIL.